The 10 T cell receptor beta chains below all came from one sample that was sequenced in a study of CD8+CD57+ T cells in acquired aplastic anemia. All patients picked for sequencing had shown, by flow cytometry, an expansion of CD8+CD57+ cells. The use of genomic DNA as template underpinned the TCR beta VDJ and CDR3 profiling. TCRdb ran MiXCR on the reads and lists one entry per CDR3 protein. The data show fewer than 300,000 distinct CDR3 sequences, approximately 82% seen once. Sequencing was carried out using sorted CD4+, CD8+, or CD8+CD57+ T cells (not recorded which) from PBMCs. The receptors derive from a human donor with aplastic anemia.

Turning to this clonotype: At one boundary the junction diverges from the germline segment, which might be a read error. The V gene is TRBV7-3, the J gene TRBJ1-6; no clear D gene. This CDR3 is built from 13 residues. Germline CDR1 reads SGHTA; CDR2 reads FQGTGA. The CDR3 spells CASSAGSGPALQF. The CDR3 DNA reads TGTGCCAGCAGCGCAGGTTCTGGGCCCGCCCTCCAGTTT.

Comments on this clonotype: Sequence at one end of the junction differs from germline and may be a read error. The J gene is TRBJ2-1, the V gene TRBV7-2; no clear D. The CDR3 contains 15 residues. CDR1 and CDR2 from the germline V gene are SGHTA and FQGNSA. The CDR3 loop reads CASSIAGAAYDTQFF. The CDR3 DNA reads as TGTGCCAGCAGCATAGCTGGCGCAGCCTACGATACGCAGTTCTTC.

This clonotype was found a few times. The chain has TRBV19 and TRBJ1-6, with 9 bases aligning to TRBD1. Germline trimming cut 5 bases from V and 6 bases from J; bases unmatched to any gene: 5. CDR3 length: 15 residues. CDR1 is LNHDA, CDR2 SQIVND, per germline (reference sequence). CDR3 nucleotides: TGTGCCAGTAGTGGGACAGGGACTTCTAATTCACCCCTCCACTTT. Translating gives CASSGTGTSNSPLHF.

As for this clonotype: Mismatch with germline at one junction end may stem from a read error. The chain combines TRBV7-3 with TRBJ2-5; possibly TRBD1 for D (6 bases). This CDR3 has 15 residues. The V gene's germline CDR1 is SGHTA and CDR2 FQGTGA. CDR3 DNA sequence: TGTGCCAGCAGCTTAACACACGGGACAAAAGAGAGCCAGTACTTC. Protein sequence: CASSLTHGTKESQYF. The full variable domain, its missing parts supplied by reference TRBV7-3 and TRBJ2-5, is GAGVSQTPSNKVTEKGKYVELRCDPISGHTALYWYRQSLGQGPEFLIYFQGTGAADDSGLPNDRFFAVRPEGSVSTLKIQRTERGDSAVYLCASSLTHGTKESQYFGPGTRLLVL.

The chain combines TRBV14 with TRBJ1-1; D perhaps matches TRBD1 (5 bases). Looked up from germline, CDR1 is SGHDN and CDR2 is FVKESK. The CDR3 is 15 residues long. V lost 5 bases, J lost 12 bases, and 25 bases lay in between. CDR3: CASSFGTTYEQYSFF. The DNA of the CDR3 is TGTGCCAGCAGCTTCGGGACGACCTACGAGCAGTACTCTTTCTTT.

J is TRBJ1-2 and V is TRBV24-1, with a tentative D call TRBD1 (5 bases). Germline V gene lookup returns CDR1 KGHDR and CDR2 SFDVKD. With 9 bases removed from V and 8 bases from J, the gap between germline ends came to 21 bases. The CDR3 has 14 residues. In DNA form, the CDR3 reads TGTGCCACCGGGACTAGCGGGTCGTCGGAGGGCTACACCTTC. It codes for CATGTSGSSEGYTF.

This sequence joins TRBV5-8 and TRBJ2-2; 7 nucleotides match TRBD2. From germline, CDR1 is SGHTS and CDR2 YDEGEE. CDR3 length: 12 residues. The J segment lost 9 bases and the V segment lost 2 bases, leaving 1 base of the junction unmatched. The DNA for the CDR3 is TGTGCCAGCAGCTTCGGGACTAGGGAGCTGTTTTTT. This gives the protein CASSFGTRELFF.

The rearrangement links TRBV29-1 to TRBJ1-6; TRBD1 is a possible D gene (6 bases). CDR3 size: 14 residues. Germline CDR1 SQVTM, CDR2 ANQGSEA. The CDR3 DNA reads as TGCAGTGCTAGAGGTTCAGGGGTAAATTCACCCCTCCACTTT. Translating it yields CSARGSGVNSPLHF.

The chain has TRBV20-1 and TRBJ2-1, with D possibly matching TRBD2 (5 bases). This CDR3 comprises 13 residues. Trimming took off 3 bases at V and 7 bases at J, with 13 bases between the two ends. From germline, CDR1 is DFQATT and CDR2 SNEGSKA (reference sequence). The CDR3 DNA reads TGCAGTGCTAGTGAGGGAGTTACAAATGAGCAGTTCTTC. The encoded protein is CSASEGVTNEQFF.

The rearrangement links TRBV6-2 or TRBV6-3 to TRBJ1-1; D remains ambiguous. V lost 2 bases and J 3 bases, leaving 7 bases between the germline ends. Germline-derived CDR1 and CDR2 are MNHEY and SVGEGT. This CDR3 has 13 residues. The CDR3 bases are TGTGCCAGCAGTTACGGGCGTTACACTGAAGCTTTCTTT. Translating it yields CASSYGRYTEAFF.